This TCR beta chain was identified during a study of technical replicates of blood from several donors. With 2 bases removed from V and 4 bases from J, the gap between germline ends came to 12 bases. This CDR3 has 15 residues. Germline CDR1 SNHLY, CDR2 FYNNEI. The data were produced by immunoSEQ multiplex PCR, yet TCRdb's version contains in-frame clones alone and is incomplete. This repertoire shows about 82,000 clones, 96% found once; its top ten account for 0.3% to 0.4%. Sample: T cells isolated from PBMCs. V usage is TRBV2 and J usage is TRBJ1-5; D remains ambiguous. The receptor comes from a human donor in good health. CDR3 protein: CASSEYSASNQPQHF. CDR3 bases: TGTGCCAGCAGTGAATATTCCGCCAGTAATCAGCCCCAGCATTTT.